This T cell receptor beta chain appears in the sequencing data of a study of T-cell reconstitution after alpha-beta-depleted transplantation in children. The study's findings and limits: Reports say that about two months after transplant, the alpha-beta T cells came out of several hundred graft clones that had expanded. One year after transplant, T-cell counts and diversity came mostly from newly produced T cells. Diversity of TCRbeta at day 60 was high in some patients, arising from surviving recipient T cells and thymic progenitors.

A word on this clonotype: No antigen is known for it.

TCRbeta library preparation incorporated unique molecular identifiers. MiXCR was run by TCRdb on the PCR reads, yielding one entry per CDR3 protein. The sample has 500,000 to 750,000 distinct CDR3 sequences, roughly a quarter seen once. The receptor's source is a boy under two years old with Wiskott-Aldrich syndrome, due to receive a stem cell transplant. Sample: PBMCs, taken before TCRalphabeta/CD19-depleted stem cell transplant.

CDR3: CATSWATDTQYF. CDR3 nucleotide sequence: TGTGCCACCTCTTGGGCCACAGATACGCAGTATTTT. V gene TRBV19 combines with J gene TRBJ2-3, with unresolved D. This CDR3 is built from 12 residues. Trimming pared 10 bases from V and 2 bases from J, leaving 10 bases between. Germline lookup yields CDR1 LNHDA and CDR2 SQIVND (reference sequence).